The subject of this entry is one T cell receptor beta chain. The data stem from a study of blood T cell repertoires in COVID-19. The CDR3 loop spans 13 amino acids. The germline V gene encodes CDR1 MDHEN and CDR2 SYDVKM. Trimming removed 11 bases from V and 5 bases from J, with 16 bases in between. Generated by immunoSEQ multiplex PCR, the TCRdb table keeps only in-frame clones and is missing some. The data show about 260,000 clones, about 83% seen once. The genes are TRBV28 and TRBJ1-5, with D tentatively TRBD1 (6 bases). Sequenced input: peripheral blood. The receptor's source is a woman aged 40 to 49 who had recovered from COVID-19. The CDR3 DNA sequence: TGTGCCGCGGGGGGGGCAGGCCATCAGCCCCAGCATTTT. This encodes CAAGGAGHQPQHF.